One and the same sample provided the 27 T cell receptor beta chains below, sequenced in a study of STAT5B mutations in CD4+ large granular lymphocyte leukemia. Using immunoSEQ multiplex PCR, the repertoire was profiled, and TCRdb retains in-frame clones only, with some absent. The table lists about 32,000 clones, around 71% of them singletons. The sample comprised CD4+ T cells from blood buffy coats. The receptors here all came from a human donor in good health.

DNA of the CDR3: TGTGCCAGCAGCGTCGGACAGGGTAGTGAAAAACTGTTTTTT. It encodes CASSVGQGSEKLFF. The rearrangement uses TRBV9 and TRBJ1-4; 8 nucleotides align to TRBD1. The CDR3 covers 14 residues. The ends lost 2 bases at V and 7 bases at J; junction bases unmatched: 4. Per the germline V gene, CDR1 is SGDLS and CDR2 is YYNGEE.

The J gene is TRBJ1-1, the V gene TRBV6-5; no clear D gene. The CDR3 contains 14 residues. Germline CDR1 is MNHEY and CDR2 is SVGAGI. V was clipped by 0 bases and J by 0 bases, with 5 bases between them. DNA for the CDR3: TGTGCCAGCAGTTACTCGGACGTGAACACTGAAGCTTTCTTT. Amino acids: CASSYSDVNTEAFF.

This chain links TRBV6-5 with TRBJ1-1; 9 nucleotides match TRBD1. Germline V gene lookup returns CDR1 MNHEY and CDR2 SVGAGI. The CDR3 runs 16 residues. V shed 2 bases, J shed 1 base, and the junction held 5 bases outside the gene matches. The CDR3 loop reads CASSYVGQGKNTEAFF. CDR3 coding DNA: TGTGCCAGCAGTTACGTCGGACAGGGGAAGAACACTGAAGCTTTCTTT.

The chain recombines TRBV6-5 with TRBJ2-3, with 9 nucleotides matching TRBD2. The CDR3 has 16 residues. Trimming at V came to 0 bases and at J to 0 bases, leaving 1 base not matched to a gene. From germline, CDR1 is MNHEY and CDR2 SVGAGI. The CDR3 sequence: CASSYSGTSSTDTQYF. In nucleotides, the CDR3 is TGTGCCAGCAGTTACTCTGGGACTAGCAGCACAGATACGCAGTATTTT.

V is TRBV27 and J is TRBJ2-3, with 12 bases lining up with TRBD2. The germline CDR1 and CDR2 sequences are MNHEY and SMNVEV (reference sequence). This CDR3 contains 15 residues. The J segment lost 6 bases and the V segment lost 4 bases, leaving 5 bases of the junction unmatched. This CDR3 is CASSSLAGGGDTQYF. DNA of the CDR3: TGTGCCAGCAGTTCACTAGCGGGGGGTGGGGATACGCAGTATTTT.

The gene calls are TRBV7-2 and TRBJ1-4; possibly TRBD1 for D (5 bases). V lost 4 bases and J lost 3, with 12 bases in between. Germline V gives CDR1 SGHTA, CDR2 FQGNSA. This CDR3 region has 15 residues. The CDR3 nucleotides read TGTGCCAGCAGCTCCCCTAAGGGACCTAATGAAAAACTGTTTTTT. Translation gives CASSSPKGPNEKLFF. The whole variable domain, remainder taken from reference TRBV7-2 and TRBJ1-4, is GAGVSQSPSNKVTEKGKDVELRCDPISGHTALYWYRQSLGQGLEFLIYFQGNSAPDKSGLPSDRFSAERTGGSVSTLTIQRTQQEDSAVYLCASSSPKGPNEKLFFGSGTQLSVL.

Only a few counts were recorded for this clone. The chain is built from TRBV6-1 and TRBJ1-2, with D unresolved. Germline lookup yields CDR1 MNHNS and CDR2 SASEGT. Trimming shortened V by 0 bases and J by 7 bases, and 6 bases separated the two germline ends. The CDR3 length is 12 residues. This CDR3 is CASSEAFRGYTF. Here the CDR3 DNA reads TGTGCCAGCAGTGAAGCGTTTCGTGGCTACACCTTC.

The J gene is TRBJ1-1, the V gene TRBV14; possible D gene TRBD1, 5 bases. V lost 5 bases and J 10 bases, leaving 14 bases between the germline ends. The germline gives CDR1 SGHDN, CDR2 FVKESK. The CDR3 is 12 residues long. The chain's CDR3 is CASSTQGFVAFF. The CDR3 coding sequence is TGTGCCAGCAGCACCCAGGGTTTCGTAGCTTTCTTT.

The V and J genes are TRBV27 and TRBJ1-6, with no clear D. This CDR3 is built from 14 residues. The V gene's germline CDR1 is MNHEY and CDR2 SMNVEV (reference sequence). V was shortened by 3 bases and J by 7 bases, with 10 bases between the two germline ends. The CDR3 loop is CASSFGVLNSPLHF. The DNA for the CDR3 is TGTGCCAGCAGTTTCGGGGTTTTAAATTCACCCCTCCACTTT.

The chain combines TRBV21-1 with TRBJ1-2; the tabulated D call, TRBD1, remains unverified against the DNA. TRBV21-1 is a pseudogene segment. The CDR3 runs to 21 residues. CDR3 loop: CASSKEAPGQGYGSSNYGYTF. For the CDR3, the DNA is TGTGCCAGCAGCAAAGAGGCACCGGGACAGGGTTATGGGAGCTCCAACTATGGCTACACCTTC.

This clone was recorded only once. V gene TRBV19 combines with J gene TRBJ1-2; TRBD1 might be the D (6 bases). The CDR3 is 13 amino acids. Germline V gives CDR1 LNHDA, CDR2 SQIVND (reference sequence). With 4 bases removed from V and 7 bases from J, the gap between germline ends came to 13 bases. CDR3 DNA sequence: TGTGCCAGTAGTACTACAGGGATTCTTGGCTACACCTTC. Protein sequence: CASSTTGILGYTF.

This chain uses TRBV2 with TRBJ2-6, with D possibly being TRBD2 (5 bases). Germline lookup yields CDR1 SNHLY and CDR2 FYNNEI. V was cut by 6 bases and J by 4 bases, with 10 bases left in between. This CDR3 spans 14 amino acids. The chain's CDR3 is CASRQDSGANVLTF. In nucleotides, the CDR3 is TGTGCCAGCAGGCAGGACTCGGGGGCCAACGTCCTGACTTTC.

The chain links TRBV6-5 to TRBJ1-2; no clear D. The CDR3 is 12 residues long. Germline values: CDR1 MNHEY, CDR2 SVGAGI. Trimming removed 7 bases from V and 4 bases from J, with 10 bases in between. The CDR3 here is CASMSIGYGYTF. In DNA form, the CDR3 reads TGTGCCAGCATGAGTATTGGCTATGGCTACACCTTC.

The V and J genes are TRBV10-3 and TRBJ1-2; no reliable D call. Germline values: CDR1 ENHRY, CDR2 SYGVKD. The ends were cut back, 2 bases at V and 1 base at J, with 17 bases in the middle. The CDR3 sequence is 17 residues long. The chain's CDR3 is CAISEPSSGSINYGYTF. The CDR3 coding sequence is TGTGCCATCAGTGAGCCCTCCTCCGGGTCTATTAACTATGGCTACACCTTC.

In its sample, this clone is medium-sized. CDR3 DNA: TGTGCCACCAGCAGAGATCTACAAGGCCTTGGAGCTTTCTTT. Translating gives CATSRDLQGLGAFF. V gene TRBV15 combines with J gene TRBJ1-1; D is uncertain. Looked up from germline, CDR1 is LNHNV and CDR2 is YYDKDF (reference sequence). The CDR3 covers 14 residues. Trimming pared 0 bases from V and 10 bases from J, leaving 15 bases between.

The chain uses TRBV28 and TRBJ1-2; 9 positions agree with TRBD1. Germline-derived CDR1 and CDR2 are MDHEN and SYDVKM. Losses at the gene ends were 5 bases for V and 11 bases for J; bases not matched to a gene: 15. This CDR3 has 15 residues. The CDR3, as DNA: TGTGCCAGCAGTCCCCCCGGGACAGGGTACTCCTTTTACACCTTC. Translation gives CASSPPGTGYSFYTF.

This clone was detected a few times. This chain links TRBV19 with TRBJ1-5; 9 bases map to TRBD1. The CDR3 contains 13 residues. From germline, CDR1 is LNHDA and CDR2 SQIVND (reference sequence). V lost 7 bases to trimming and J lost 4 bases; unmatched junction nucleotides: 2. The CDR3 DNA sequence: TGTGCCAGTACCGGACAGGGGAATCAGCCCCAGCATTTT. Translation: CASTGQGNQPQHF.

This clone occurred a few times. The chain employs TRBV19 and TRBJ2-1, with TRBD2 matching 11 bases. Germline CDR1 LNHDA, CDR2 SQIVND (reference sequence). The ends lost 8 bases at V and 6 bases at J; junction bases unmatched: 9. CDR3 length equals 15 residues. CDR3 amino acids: CASDPLAGGSNEQFF. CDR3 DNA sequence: TGTGCCAGTGATCCCCTAGCGGGGGGTTCCAATGAGCAGTTCTTC. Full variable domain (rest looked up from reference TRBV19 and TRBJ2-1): DGGITQSPKYLFRKEGQNVTLSCEQNLNHDAMYWYRQDPGQGLRLIYYSQIVNDFQKGDIAEGYSVSREKKESFPLTVTSAQKNPTAFYLCASDPLAGGSNEQFFGPGTRLTVL.

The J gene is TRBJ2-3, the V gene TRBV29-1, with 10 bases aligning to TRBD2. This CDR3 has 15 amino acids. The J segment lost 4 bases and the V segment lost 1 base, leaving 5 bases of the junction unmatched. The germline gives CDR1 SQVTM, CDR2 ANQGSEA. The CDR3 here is CSVEVLAGVSDTQYF. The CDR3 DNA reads TGCAGCGTTGAAGTTCTAGCGGGGGTGTCAGATACGCAGTATTTT.

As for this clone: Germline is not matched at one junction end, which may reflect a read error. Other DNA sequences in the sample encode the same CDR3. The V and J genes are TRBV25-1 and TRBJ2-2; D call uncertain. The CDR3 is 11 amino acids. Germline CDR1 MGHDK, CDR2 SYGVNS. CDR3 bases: TGCGCCAGCAGTGGCACCGGGGAGCTGTTTTTT. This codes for CASSGTGELFF.

The CDR3 loop reads CASSSGNLGSPLHF. In nucleotides, the CDR3 is TGTGCCAGCAGTTCCGGGAACCTGGGTTCACCCCTCCACTTT. V is TRBV6-5 and J is TRBJ1-6; no clear D gene. Per the germline V gene, CDR1 is MNHEY and CDR2 is SVGAGI. The CDR3 runs 14 residues. Trimming pared 4 bases from V and 9 bases from J, leaving 13 bases between.

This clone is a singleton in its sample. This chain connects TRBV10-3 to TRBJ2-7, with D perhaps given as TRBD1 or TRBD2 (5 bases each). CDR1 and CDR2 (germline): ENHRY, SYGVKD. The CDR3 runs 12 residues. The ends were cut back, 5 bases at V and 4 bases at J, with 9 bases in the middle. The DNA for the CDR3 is TGTGCCATCAGTTGGGACGGATACGAGCAGTACTTC. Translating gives CAISWDGYEQYF.

CDR3 in DNA: TGTGCCAGCAGCTCCGCCGGGGCGGGGGGGCGCGAGCAGTTCTTC. Its translation is CASSSAGAGGREQFF. The rearrangement uses TRBV11-3 and TRBJ2-1, with 9 bases matching TRBD2. Germline V lookup: CDR1 SGHNT, CDR2 YENEEA. Trimming removed 4 bases from V and 10 bases from J; junction bases left unmatched: 11. This CDR3 contains 15 residues.

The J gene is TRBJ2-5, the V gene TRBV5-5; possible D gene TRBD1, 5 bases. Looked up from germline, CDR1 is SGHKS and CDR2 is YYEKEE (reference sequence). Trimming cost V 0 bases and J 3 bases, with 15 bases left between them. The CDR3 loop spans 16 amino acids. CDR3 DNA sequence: TGTGCCAGCAGCTTGGTTCCAGGGTCGGTAGAAGAGACCCAGTACTTC. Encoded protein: CASSLVPGSVEETQYF.

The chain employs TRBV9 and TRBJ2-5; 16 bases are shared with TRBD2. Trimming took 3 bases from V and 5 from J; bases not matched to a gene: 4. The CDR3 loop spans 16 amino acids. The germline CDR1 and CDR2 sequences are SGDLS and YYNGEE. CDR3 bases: TGTGCCAGCAGCGAGGGACTAGCGGGGGGGCATGAGACCCAGTACTTC. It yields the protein CASSEGLAGGHETQYF.

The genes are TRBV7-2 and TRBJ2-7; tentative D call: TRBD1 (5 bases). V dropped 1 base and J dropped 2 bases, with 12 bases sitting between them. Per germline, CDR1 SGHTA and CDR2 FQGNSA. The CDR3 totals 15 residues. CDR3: CASSLEGSPPYEQYF. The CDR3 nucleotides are TGTGCCAGCAGCTTAGAGGGGTCACCGCCCTACGAGCAGTACTTC.

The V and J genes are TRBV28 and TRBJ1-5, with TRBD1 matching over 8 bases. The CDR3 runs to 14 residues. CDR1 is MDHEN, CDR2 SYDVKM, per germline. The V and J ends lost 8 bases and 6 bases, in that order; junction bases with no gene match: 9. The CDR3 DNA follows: TGTGCCAGCCTCTCTCCGACAGGGGTTCAGCCCCAGCATTTT. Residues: CASLSPTGVQPQHF.